These 23 T cell receptor beta chains were sequenced from one sample in a study of identical twins (TCRdb year 2016). The library was prepared using 5' RACE. The listed sequencing device is Illumina HiSeq 2000. TCRdb passed the public sequencing reads through fastp at Q25 and MiXCR, retaining productive beta sequences. CDR3 protein duplicates are merged, each entry listing the most common genes and DNA. This sample lists hundreds of thousands of distinct CDR3 sequences; 15% to 20% were detected once. The ten biggest clones cover roughly 13% of the sample. These data are also associated with another study on T cells expressing NK-cell markers.

The source material was PBMCs. These receptors were obtained from a woman between 18 and 29 years old in good health.

This clonotype occurred a few times. The chain uses TRBV7-2 and TRBJ1-1; D unclear. Germline loops: CDR1 SGHTA, CDR2 FQGNSA. The CDR3 sequence is 14 residues long. Between the trimmed V and J ends, which lost 4 bases and 3 bases, there was a span of 12 bases. In DNA, the CDR3 is TGTGCCAGCAGCTCGCGACGGGAAGACACTGAAGCTTTCTTT. Encoded protein: CASSSRREDTEAFF.

This clonotype has just a few counts. The V call is TRBV20-1, the J call TRBJ2-1; 12 bases map to TRBD2. V shed 6 bases and J 13 bases; nucleotides not matched to a gene: 10. The germline gives CDR1 DFQATT, CDR2 SNEGSKA (reference sequence). The CDR3 length is 13 residues. CDR3 in DNA: TGCAGTGCGCGACTAGCGGGAGTGGGGGGACAGTTCTTC. This translates into CSARLAGVGGQFF.

This clonotype has just a few counts. This sequence joins TRBV20-1 and TRBJ2-4; D perhaps matches TRBD1 (6 bases). The germline V gene has CDR1 DFQATT and CDR2 SNEGSKA (reference sequence). V lost 7 bases, J lost 2 bases, and 15 bases lay in between. This CDR3 region has 14 residues. Here the CDR3 reads CSGNRVLTKNIQYF. As DNA, the CDR3 is TGCAGTGGGAACAGGGTTTTGACCAAAAACATTCAGTACTTC.

This chain uses TRBV29-1 with TRBJ2-7, with a possible D match to TRBD1 (5 bases). V was shortened by 4 bases and J by 3 bases, with 16 bases between the two germline ends. The CDR3 loop spans 14 amino acids. CDR1 and CDR2 from the germline V gene are SQVTM and ANQGSEA. Written as DNA, the CDR3 is TGCAGCGTTGTCCCCCAGGGTACCCTCTACGAGCAGTACTTC. Protein product: CSVVPQGTLYEQYF.

This clonotype was detected only a few times. CDR3 loop: CASSQDRVGSYNEQFF. CDR3 nucleotides: TGCGCCAGCAGCCAAGATCGGGTGGGGTCCTACAATGAGCAGTTCTTC. V usage is TRBV4-3 and J usage is TRBJ2-1; no firm D call. CDR3 length: 16 residues. Trimming pared 0 bases from V and 1 base from J, leaving 10 bases between. Looked up from germline, CDR1 is LGHNA and CDR2 is YSLEER.

The rearrangement joins TRBV6-1 to TRBJ2-1; TRBD2 agrees at 11 bases. V was pared by 7 bases and J by 6 bases, with 8 bases of the junction left unmatched. The CDR3 length is 15 residues. CDR1 and CDR2 from the germline V gene are MNHNS and SASEGT. The CDR3 loop reads CASTRTSGGGNEQFF. The DNA for the CDR3 is TGTGCCAGCACCCGCACTAGCGGGGGAGGCAATGAGCAGTTCTTC.

This clonotype was detected a few times. This chain connects TRBV12-3 or TRBV12-4 to TRBJ1-2; D not resolved. This CDR3 contains 14 residues. Between the trimmed V and J ends, which lost 5 bases and 4 bases, there was a span of 14 bases. CDR3 sequence reads: CASSPSGTGYGYTF. The CDR3 DNA sequence: TGTGCCAGCAGTCCCAGCGGTACTGGCTATGGCTACACCTTC.

This chain uses TRBV9 with TRBJ2-1, with TRBD1 matching over 9 bases. The CDR3 totals 16 residues. Germline V gene data show CDR1 as SGDLS and CDR2 as YYNGEE. J gave up 6 bases and V 4 bases, and 11 bases lay outside the gene matches. CDR3 nucleotide sequence: TGTGCCAGCAGCACGCCGACAGGGGGTATTTCCAATGAGCAGTTCTTC. Translated: CASSTPTGGISNEQFF.

The rearrangement joins TRBV3-1 to TRBJ2-5, with TRBD1 matching over 10 bases. This CDR3 is 16 amino acids long. The germline V gene encodes CDR1 LGHDT and CDR2 YNNKEL (reference sequence). V dropped 4 bases and J dropped 3; count of bases not matched to a gene: 8. The CDR3 nucleotides read TGTGCCAGCAGCCTGCCCCTGGGACAGGGGAAAGAGACCCAGTACTTC. Protein product: CASSLPLGQGKETQYF.

V gene TRBV2 combines with J gene TRBJ2-1, with TRBD2 matching 8 bases. This CDR3 has 13 residues. Germline CDR1 is SNHLY and CDR2 is FYNNEI. The V and J ends lost 3 bases and 10 bases, in that order; junction bases with no gene match: 5. The chain's CDR3 is CASSESAGGEQFF. The CDR3 region has the DNA TGTGCCAGCAGTGAGTCCGCGGGGGGCGAGCAGTTCTTC.

This clonotype was seen a handful of times. The V and J genes are TRBV7-9 and TRBJ2-7; tentatively, D is TRBD1 or TRBD2 (5 bases each). CDR1 and CDR2 from the germline V gene are SEHNR and FQNEAQ (reference sequence). The CDR3 extends over 16 amino acids. The ends were cut back, 4 bases at V and 4 bases at J, with 20 bases in the middle. Here the CDR3 reads CASSSTGTQTLYEQYF. CDR3 sequence (DNA): TGTGCCAGCAGCTCCACCGGGACCCAGACTCTGTACGAGCAGTACTTC. The full variable domain, rest sourced from reference TRBV7-9 and TRBJ2-7, is DTGVSQNPRHKITKRGQNVTFRCDPISEHNRLYWYRQTLGQGPEFLTYFQNEAQLEKSRLLSDRFSAERPKGSFSTLEIQRTEQGDSAMYLCASSSTGTQTLYEQYFGPGTRLTVT.

This clonotype was counted only a few times. The rearrangement links TRBV12-3 or TRBV12-4 to TRBJ1-1, with TRBD1 identical over 7 bases. The CDR3 is 17 amino acids. V lost 6 bases, J lost 11 bases, and 24 bases stayed unmatched. CDR3 nucleotides: TGTGCCAGCAGCCACAGTGCCGGGACAGTCGGCAACTGGGAGGCTTTCTTT. It is translated as CASSHSAGTVGNWEAFF.

This clonotype was seen a few times. This chain joins TRBV5-1 and TRBJ2-3; unclear D gene. The CDR3 length is 15 residues. Germline CDR1 is SGHRS and CDR2 is YFSETQ. Trimming pared 2 bases from V and 0 bases from J, leaving 10 bases between. CDR3 nucleotides: TGCGCCAGCAGCTTCGTGGGTGGAAGCACAGATACGCAGTATTTT. Translated: CASSFVGGSTDTQYF.

The chain links TRBV5-1 to TRBJ2-1, with 14 bases identical to TRBD2. CDR3 length: 17 amino acids. Germline lookup yields CDR1 SGHRS and CDR2 YFSETQ. Losses at the gene ends were 0 bases for V and 7 bases for J; bases not matched to a gene: 6. CDR3 DNA: TGCGCCAGCAGCTTGGGGCCCGGACTAGCGGGAGGTAATGAGCAGTTCTTC. Translated, it gives CASSLGPGLAGGNEQFF. Based on the CDR3 plus reference TRBV5-1 and TRBJ2-1, the full variable domain is KAGVTQTPRYLIKTRGQQVTLSCSPISGHRSVSWYQQTPGQGLQFLFEYFSETQRNKGNFPGRFSGRQFSNSRSEMNVSTLELGDSALYLCASSLGPGLAGGNEQFFGPGTRLTVL.

This clonotype was counted a single time. The J gene is TRBJ2-6, the V gene TRBV4-1, with TRBD1 matching over 7 bases. The length of the CDR3 is 18 residues. The V gene end was trimmed by 0 bases and the J gene end by 0 bases; junction bases not matched to a gene: 5. Per the germline V gene, CDR1 is MGHRA and CDR2 is YSYEKL. The chain's CDR3 is CASSQEPGQFSGANVLTF. The CDR3 bases are TGCGCCAGCAGCCAAGAACCGGGACAGTTCTCTGGGGCCAACGTCCTGACTTTC.

The gene calls are TRBV5-1 and TRBJ1-1; D ambiguous. The CDR3 consists of 15 residues. V dropped 1 base and J dropped 1 base, with 11 bases sitting between them. Germline V lookup: CDR1 SGHRS, CDR2 YFSETQ. CDR3 amino acids: CASSLIEAGNTEAFF. In DNA, the CDR3 is TGCGCCAGCAGCTTGATAGAGGCTGGGAACACTGAAGCTTTCTTT.

This clonotype has just one count. The chain combines TRBV11-2 with TRBJ2-1, with 7 bases lining up with TRBD1. V lost 9 bases to trimming and J lost 7 bases; unmatched junction nucleotides: 9. Germline V lookup: CDR1 SGHAT, CDR2 FQNNGV. The length of the CDR3 is 13 residues. This CDR3 reads CASNRDRDNEQFF. The CDR3 nucleotides are TGTGCCAGTAACCGGGACAGAGATAATGAGCAGTTCTTC.

In this sample, this clonotype turned up many times. The rearrangement links TRBV7-9 to TRBJ2-7; 13 nucleotides line up with TRBD2. CDR3 length: 15 residues. V shed 2 bases, J shed 3 bases, and the junction held 1 base outside the gene matches. Germline CDR1 reads SEHNR; CDR2 reads FQNEAQ (reference sequence). This CDR3 is CASSLRLAGGYEQYF. In DNA form, the CDR3 reads TGTGCCAGCAGCTTACGACTAGCGGGGGGCTACGAGCAGTACTTC.

This clonotype was seen repeatedly, ten times or more. The chain employs TRBV12-3 or TRBV12-4 and TRBJ2-1, with 9 bases aligning to TRBD2. The CDR3 loop spans 16 amino acids. V lost 0 bases to trimming and J lost 10 bases; unmatched junction nucleotides: 10. CDR3 in amino acids: CASSLASTSGPKEQFF. CDR3 nucleotide sequence: TGTGCCAGCAGTTTAGCGTCAACTAGCGGGCCAAAAGAGCAGTTCTTC.

V gene TRBV6-1 combines with J gene TRBJ1-2; 8 bases line up with TRBD1. CDR3 size: 14 residues. The V gene end was trimmed by 6 bases and the J gene end by 4 bases; junction bases not matched to a gene: 7. Germline CDR1 is MNHNS and CDR2 is SASEGT. Here the CDR3 reads CASRSAGGGYGYTF. For the CDR3, the DNA is TGTGCCAGCAGGTCAGCAGGGGGCGGCTATGGCTACACCTTC.

This chain links TRBV12-3 or TRBV12-4 with TRBJ2-7; 8 nucleotides align to TRBD1. V dropped 6 bases and J dropped 6; count of bases not matched to a gene: 7. This CDR3 is 13 amino acids long. CDR3: CASSIDRGSEQYF. The DNA for the CDR3 is TGTGCCAGCAGCATTGACAGGGGCAGCGAGCAGTACTTC.

The chain uses TRBV5-1 and TRBJ2-7; 9 nucleotides agree with TRBD1. With 1 base clipped from V and 4 bases from J, the junction kept 6 bases outside the gene matches. The CDR3 is made up of 15 amino acids. CDR1 SGHRS and CDR2 YFSETQ come from the germline V gene. The CDR3 loop is CASSLLGQGRYEQYF. The DNA for the CDR3 is TGCGCCAGCAGCTTGTTGGGACAGGGAAGGTACGAGCAGTACTTC.

This clonotype was counted a few times. The chain carries TRBV15 and TRBJ1-1, with 8 bases that match TRBD1. Germline lookup yields CDR1 LNHNV and CDR2 YYDKDF (reference sequence). The CDR3 has 16 residues. The V gene end was trimmed by 0 bases and the J gene end by 0 bases; junction bases not matched to a gene: 3. The CDR3 bases are TGTGCCACCAGCAGAGACAGGACAGGGATGAACACTGAAGCTTTCTTT. Protein product: CATSRDRTGMNTEAFF.